These 32 T cell receptor beta chains originate from one sample sequenced in a study of blood T cell repertoires in COVID-19. Some clones are missing from TCRdb's copy, which holds only in-frame ones; the method was immunoSEQ multiplex PCR. The data show approximately 260,000 clones, with 75% to 90% seen just once and roughly 7% held by the top ten. Sequenced input: peripheral blood. These receptors were obtained from a man aged 55 to 70 who had recovered from COVID-19.

CDR3 residues: CATSDSPGQGTAGYEQYF. The CDR3 DNA reads as TGTGCCACCAGTGATTCTCCGGGACAGGGGACCGCGGGTTACGAGCAGTACTTC. The chain combines TRBV24-1 with TRBJ2-7, with TRBD1 identical over 10 bases. Germline V lookup: CDR1 KGHDR, CDR2 SFDVKD. V shed 2 bases, J shed 4 bases, and the junction held 13 bases outside the gene matches. This CDR3 has 18 amino acids.

The chain couples TRBV2 to TRBJ1-6, with 8 nucleotides matching TRBD1. Per germline, CDR1 SNHLY and CDR2 FYNNEI. After removal of 4 bases from V and 10 bases from J, the junction contained 18 bases not matched to a gene. The CDR3 is made up of 18 amino acids. The CDR3 sequence is CASSGDRLPLPGNSPLHF. In nucleotides, the CDR3 is TGTGCCAGCAGTGGGGACAGGCTACCACTCCCGGGGAACTCACCCCTCCACTTT.

CDR3 nucleotides: TGCAGCGTTGAACCAACCCGACAGGGTGACACTGAAGCTTTCTTT. This encodes CSVEPTRQGDTEAFF. This chain uses TRBV29-1 with TRBJ1-1; 7 nucleotides line up with TRBD1. CDR3 size: 15 residues. V was clipped by 2 bases and J by 3 bases; unmatched bases: 9. Per germline, CDR1 SQVTM and CDR2 ANQGSEA.

This sequence joins TRBV15 and TRBJ1-1; no firm D call. This CDR3 is 13 amino acids long. Germline V CDR1 and CDR2: LNHNV, YYDKDF (reference sequence). With 0 bases removed from V and 8 bases from J, the gap between germline ends came to 10 bases. The CDR3 loop is CATSRDLAFEAFF. The CDR3 DNA reads as TGTGCCACCAGCAGAGACCTAGCTTTCGAAGCTTTCTTT.

The genes are TRBV12-5 and TRBJ1-5; 7 bases map to TRBD1. J gave up 0 bases and V 3 bases, and 8 bases lay outside the gene matches. The CDR3 extends over 17 amino acids. Germline V gene sequence: CDR1 LGHNT, CDR2 FRNRAP. The CDR3 loop reads CASGFAQGTHSNQPQHF. Here the CDR3 DNA reads TGTGCTAGTGGTTTCGCACAGGGGACCCATAGCAATCAGCCCCAGCATTTT.

J is TRBJ2-7 and V is TRBV5-4; D may be TRBD2 (6 bases). Germline lookup yields CDR1 SGHNT and CDR2 YYREEE (reference sequence). V shed 4 bases and J shed 3 bases, with 11 bases lying between them. CDR3 size: 13 residues. The CDR3 here is CASSGRSGYEQYF. Here the CDR3 DNA reads TGTGCCAGCAGCGGGAGGTCGGGCTACGAGCAGTACTTC.

CDR3 nucleotide sequence: TGTGCCAGCAGCAGGACTACTGGGGCCAACGTCCTGACTTTC. Amino acids: CASSRTTGANVLTF. This chain links TRBV7-2 with TRBJ2-6, with a weak D call TRBD2 (6 bases). CDR1 is SGHTA, CDR2 FQGNSA, per germline. Trimming took 5 bases from V and 2 from J, leaving 7 bases between them. The CDR3 contains 14 residues.

V and J are TRBV6-6 and TRBJ2-5, with a possible D match to TRBD2 (5 bases). Germline CDR1 and CDR2: MNHNY and SVGAGI (reference sequence). The ends were cut back, 0 bases at V and 6 bases at J, with 11 bases in the middle. The CDR3 contains 14 residues. DNA of the CDR3: TGTGCCAGCAGTTACTCAGGAGGAGAAAAGACCCAGTACTTC. Translating it yields CASSYSGGEKTQYF.

The chain employs TRBV6-6 and TRBJ2-1; TRBD2 matches 7 bases. Germline assignment: CDR1 MNHNY and CDR2 SVGAGI (reference sequence). Unmatched junction bases numbered 9, after V lost 4 bases and J lost 12 bases. This CDR3 region has 13 residues. The CDR3: CASSFSPWEGQFF. The CDR3 DNA reads TGTGCCAGCAGTTTCTCCCCTTGGGAGGGGCAGTTCTTC.

This clone was seen only a few times. The CDR3, as DNA: TGTGCCAGCTCACAGGGGACCTACGAGCAGTACTTC. Translated, it gives CASSQGTYEQYF. The chain employs TRBV18 and TRBJ2-7; TRBD1 is a possible D gene (5 bases). Germline V gene data show CDR1 as KGHSH and CDR2 as LQKENI. Trimming removed 4 bases from V and 2 bases from J, with 6 bases in between. There are 12 residues in the CDR3.

As regards this clone: This sample also contains other DNA sequences that code for the same CDR3. The chain links TRBV12-3 or TRBV12-4 to TRBJ2-7; D is possibly TRBD1 (5 bases). V was cut by 2 bases and J by 4 bases, with 6 bases left in between. The CDR3 has 12 residues. The CDR3 bases are TGTGCCAGCAGTTTACAGGGTTACGAGCAGTACGTC. Encoded protein: CASSLQGYEQYV.

This rearrangement joins TRBV6-1 to TRBJ1-2; the D gene is possibly TRBD1 (6 bases). V lost 3 bases and J 4 bases, leaving 9 bases between the germline ends. Germline values: CDR1 MNHNS, CDR2 SASEGT. The CDR3 consists of 13 residues. The CDR3 DNA follows: TGTGCCAGCAGTGATAACAGGGCCTATGGCTACACCTTC. As protein: CASSDNRAYGYTF.

The chain combines TRBV7-2 with TRBJ2-3, with TRBD2 identical over 8 bases. V dropped 5 bases and J dropped 1; count of bases not matched to a gene: 2. This CDR3 is 14 amino acids long. Germline V gene sequence: CDR1 SGHTA, CDR2 FQGNSA. The CDR3 sequence is CASSSSGGTDTQYF. CDR3 nucleotides: TGTGCCAGCAGCAGTAGCGGGGGCACAGATACGCAGTATTTT.

The gene calls are TRBV24-1 and TRBJ2-5; D may be TRBD1 (5 bases). Germline assignment: CDR1 KGHDR and CDR2 SFDVKD. Deletions cut 4 bases from V and 1 base from J, with 6 bases between. CDR3 length equals 13 residues. The CDR3 DNA is TGTGCCACCAGTGAGCAGGGCCAAGAGACCCAGTACTTC. Residues: CATSEQGQETQYF.

This clone was observed a single time. This sequence joins TRBV4-2 and TRBJ2-7, with 10 bases identical to TRBD2. The V gene end was trimmed by 0 bases and the J gene end by 2 bases; junction bases not matched to a gene: 4. The germline gives CDR1 LGHNA, CDR2 YNFKEQ. This CDR3 contains 16 residues. CDR3 loop: CASSQDPSGGAYEQYF. The CDR3 DNA sequence: TGTGCCAGCAGCCAAGATCCCAGCGGGGGGGCCTACGAGCAGTACTTC.

V usage is TRBV18 and J usage is TRBJ2-7; TRBD1 matches 10 bases. In germline, CDR1 is KGHSH, CDR2 LQKENI. V gave up 3 bases and J gave up 5 bases; unmatched junction bases: 13. CDR3 length: 17 amino acids. The CDR3 spells CASSPNRRKTGGHEQYF. The CDR3 nucleotides are TGTGCCAGCTCACCCAATCGAAGGAAGACAGGGGGCCACGAGCAGTACTTC.

The CDR3 here is CASKTYREDYGYTF. In DNA form, the CDR3 reads TGTGCCAGCAAAACTTACAGGGAAGACTATGGCTACACCTTC. The chain couples TRBV2 to TRBJ1-2; TRBD1 is a possible D gene (6 bases). Between the trimmed V and J ends, which lost 7 bases and 3 bases, there was a span of 15 bases. Germline V gene sequence: CDR1 SNHLY, CDR2 FYNNEI. The CDR3 is made up of 14 amino acids.

J is TRBJ2-5 and V is TRBV18; perhaps TRBD1 as D (6 bases). Germline lookup yields CDR1 KGHSH and CDR2 LQKENI. CDR3 length equals 15 residues. Trimming stripped 2 bases from V and 5 bases from J, with 15 bases between. The CDR3 sequence: CASSPLGTPDETQYF. The DNA of the CDR3 is TGTGCCAGCTCACCATTGGGGACACCGGATGAGACCCAGTACTTC.

Written as DNA, the CDR3 is TGTGCCAGCAGTACTAGGGACATTCAGTACTTC. This translates into CASSTRDIQYF. J is TRBJ2-4 and V is TRBV12-3 or TRBV12-4, with D possibly TRBD2 on 5 matching bases. The V gene lost 5 bases and the J gene lost 8 bases, with 7 bases spanning the gap. This CDR3 comprises 11 residues.

The chain carries TRBV5-1 and TRBJ2-2; perhaps TRBD1 as D (5 bases). The CDR3 has 15 amino acids. Looked up from germline, CDR1 is SGHRS and CDR2 is YFSETQ. Between the trimmed V and J ends, which lost 0 bases and 4 bases, there was a span of 10 bases. CDR3 region: CASSLAAGITGELFF. CDR3 DNA sequence: TGCGCCAGCAGCTTGGCCGCAGGGATCACCGGGGAGCTGTTTTTT.

This clone was seen at least ten times. This rearrangement joins TRBV10-1 to TRBJ1-1, with TRBD1 as a possible D gene (6 bases). The length of the CDR3 is 12 residues. Germline CDR1 and CDR2: WNHNN and SYGVQD (reference sequence). Trimming removed 6 bases at V and 7 bases at J, with 12 bases between. CDR3 residues: CASSRGTSEAFF. Written as DNA, the CDR3 is TGCGCCAGCAGCCGAGGGACAAGTGAAGCTTTCTTT.

V gene TRBV6-5 combines with J gene TRBJ2-7, with D unresolved. V gave up 6 bases and J gave up 4 bases, with 13 bases separating them. This CDR3 is 13 amino acids long. Germline CDR1 and CDR2: MNHEY and SVGAGI. The CDR3 DNA is TGTGCCAGCAGGGTGGCAGGTGGTTACGAGCAGTACGTC. This sequence encodes CASRVAGGYEQYV.

The count of this clone is one. Here the CDR3 reads CASSISSIRETQYF. The CDR3, as DNA: TGTGCCAGTAGTATATCTAGTATACGAGAGACCCAGTACTTC. The chain employs TRBV19 and TRBJ2-5; no reliable D call. Deletions cut 2 bases from V and 4 bases from J, with 11 bases between. There are 14 residues in the CDR3. In germline, CDR1 is LNHDA, CDR2 SQIVND (reference sequence). Based on the CDR3 plus reference TRBV19 and TRBJ2-5, the full variable domain is DGGITQSPKYLFRKEGQNVTLSCEQNLNHDAMYWYRQDPGQGLRLIYYSQIVNDFQKGDIAEGYSVSREKKESFPLTVTSAQKNPTAFYLCASSISSIRETQYFGPGTRLLVL.

In its sample, this clone was seen once. The chain uses TRBV5-1 and TRBJ2-1, with 9 nucleotides matching TRBD1. The CDR3 is 15 residues long. The trim removed 4 bases at V and 0 bases at J, leaving 2 bases unmatched. Germline loops: CDR1 SGHRS, CDR2 YFSETQ. CDR3 bases: TGCGCCAGCAGCCGACAGGGGGGCTCCTACAATGAGCAGTTCTTC. This codes for CASSRQGGSYNEQFF.

The gene calls are TRBV5-4 and TRBJ2-1, with D tentatively TRBD1 (6 bases). Per germline, CDR1 SGHNT and CDR2 YYREEE (reference sequence). Trimming pared 2 bases from V and 5 bases from J, leaving 14 bases between. This CDR3 region has 15 residues. The CDR3 region is CASSLPGARNNEQFF. In nucleotides, the CDR3 is TGTGCCAGCAGCTTACCAGGGGCGCGAAACAATGAGCAGTTCTTC.

V gene TRBV29-1 combines with J gene TRBJ2-1; weak D call: TRBD1 (6 bases). V was cut by 4 bases and J by 8 bases, with 9 bases left in between. Germline values: CDR1 SQVTM, CDR2 ANQGSEA. The CDR3 runs 11 residues. The CDR3 bases are TGCAGCGTTGCAGGGGTGGATGAGCAGTTCTTC. It yields the protein CSVAGVDEQFF.

The chain recombines TRBV6-5 with TRBJ1-1, with a possible D match to TRBD1 (6 bases). The CDR3 is 14 amino acids. V dropped 2 bases and J dropped 4 bases, with 11 bases sitting between them. Per the germline V gene, CDR1 is MNHEY and CDR2 is SVGAGI. DNA of the CDR3: TGTGCCAGCAGTTACAGCCAGGGGATCACTGAAGCTTTCTTT. This translates into CASSYSQGITEAFF.

This clone was found once. The J gene is TRBJ1-2, the V gene TRBV5-6; maybe TRBD1 (5 bases). CDR3 length: 14 residues. Trimming removed 0 bases from V and 5 bases from J, with 11 bases in between. Germline lookup yields CDR1 SGHDT and CDR2 YYEEEE. Here the CDR3 reads CASSLERAGYGYTF. DNA for the CDR3: TGTGCCAGCAGCTTGGAGAGAGCAGGGTATGGCTACACCTTC.

The table lists this clone with a few counts. V usage is TRBV6-1 and J usage is TRBJ2-7; 7 bases line up with TRBD2. The CDR3 contains 16 residues. Germline CDR1 and CDR2: MNHNS and SASEGT. V shed 2 bases and J 2 bases; nucleotides not matched to a gene: 9. For the CDR3, the DNA is TGTGCCAGCAGTGAAAACGGGCGGGGGAGCGCCTACGAGCAGTACGTC. It codes for CASSENGRGSAYEQYV.

This CDR3 reads CASSVATGRGRPNEKLFF. The CDR3 nucleotides are TGTGCCAGCAGCGTAGCTACGGGCAGGGGTCGTCCGAATGAAAAACTGTTTTTT. The chain couples TRBV9 to TRBJ1-4; the D gene is possibly TRBD1 (6 bases). The germline V gene encodes CDR1 SGDLS and CDR2 YYNGEE. The CDR3 is 18 amino acids. Trimming left V 0 bases short and J 5 bases short, with 20 bases between.

The chain links TRBV10-3 to TRBJ2-3; 12 bases are shared with TRBD2. This CDR3 has 16 amino acids. After removal of 10 bases from V and 5 bases from J, the junction contained 13 bases not matched to a gene. Germline assignment: CDR1 ENHRY and CDR2 SYGVKD. CDR3 nucleotide sequence: TGTGCCACCCAACGACTAGCGGGGGCCTTAAGAGATACGCAGTATTTT. The encoded protein is CATQRLAGALRDTQYF.

The chain carries TRBV7-9 and TRBJ1-3, with a possible D match to TRBD1 (5 bases). With 8 bases removed from V and 3 bases from J, the gap between germline ends came to 17 bases. Germline CDR1 reads SEHNR; CDR2 reads FQNEAQ (reference sequence). The CDR3 totals 15 residues. The CDR3 DNA reads TGTGCCAGCGCCCCTTTCGTAGGGGTTGGAAACACCATATATTTT. Its protein is CASAPFVGVGNTIYF.